A single sample is the source of the 28 T cell receptor beta chains below, sequenced in a study of blood T cell repertoires in COVID-19. The data were produced by immunoSEQ multiplex PCR, yet TCRdb's version contains in-frame clones alone and is incomplete. The table shows fewer than 90,000 clones, with about nine tenths occurring only once. Material: peripheral blood. Every receptor here comes from a man aged 30 to 45 with acute or convalescent COVID-19.

This chain joins TRBV5-4 and TRBJ1-2, with 8 bases matching TRBD1. Trimming removed 0 bases from V and 6 bases from J; junction bases left unmatched: 4. The CDR3 has 14 residues. CDR1 is SGHNT and CDR2 is YYREEE in the germline V gene (reference sequence). The CDR3 DNA reads TGTGCCAGCAGCTTGGAGGGCAGGGGGCATGGCTACACCTTC. It codes for CASSLEGRGHGYTF.

The rearrangement joins TRBV30 to TRBJ1-1; the match to TRBD1 covers 7 bases. This CDR3 comprises 16 residues. Germline CDR1 and CDR2: GTSNPN and SVGIG (reference sequence). V gave up 2 bases and J gave up 0 bases; unmatched junction bases: 9. CDR3 sequence (DNA): TGTGCCTGGAGTATACTCGGGACAGCCTTGAACACTGAAGCTTTCTTT. Its protein product is CAWSILGTALNTEAFF.

V is TRBV4-1 and J is TRBJ2-6; perhaps TRBD1 as D (6 bases). CDR1 is MGHRA and CDR2 is YSYEKL in the germline V gene. Deletions cut 2 bases from V and 2 bases from J, with 7 bases between. This CDR3 is 15 amino acids long. This chain's CDR3 is CASSQQGTGANVLTF. The CDR3 coding sequence is TGCGCCAGCAGCCAACAGGGGACTGGGGCCAACGTCCTGACTTTC.

CDR3 sequence: CASSFSVEAFF. Written as DNA, the CDR3 is TGTGCCAGCAGTTTCTCCGTTGAAGCTTTCTTT. This chain joins TRBV28 and TRBJ1-1; D unclear. V was trimmed by 3 bases and J by 7 bases, leaving 6 bases between them. The CDR3 has 11 residues. CDR1 and CDR2 from the germline V gene are MDHEN and SYDVKM.

This clone occurred once. V usage is TRBV4-1 and J usage is TRBJ2-7; TRBD1 is a possible D gene (7 bases). In germline, CDR1 is MGHRA, CDR2 YSYEKL. Trimming pared 6 bases from V and 5 bases from J, leaving 20 bases between. CDR3 size: 15 residues. DNA for the CDR3: TGCGCCAGCAGGCCAAGTCCAGGGGGGACGGACGAGCAGTACTTC. Encoded protein: CASRPSPGGTDEQYF.

This clone was seen once. This chain links TRBV9 with TRBJ2-7; 7 bases line up with TRBD2. Per germline, CDR1 SGDLS and CDR2 YYNGEE. The junction had 13 bases not matched to a gene; V was cut back by 7 bases and J by 6 bases. The CDR3 runs to 14 residues. CDR3 sequence reads: CASRGSRERAEQYF. As DNA, the CDR3 is TGTGCCAGCCGCGGGAGTCGGGAAAGGGCCGAGCAGTACTTC. Supplemented by reference TRBV9 and TRBJ2-7, the full variable domain reads DSGVTQTPKHLITATGQRVTLRCSPRSGDLSVYWYQQSLDQGLQFLIQYYNGEERAKGNILERFSAQQFPDLHSELNLSSLELGDSALYFCASRGSRERAEQYFGPGTRLTVT.

This clone has only one observation. CDR3 amino acids: CASSRQGANTQYF. CDR3 DNA: TGTGCCAGCAGTCGACAGGGGGCGAATACGCAGTATTTT. The J gene is TRBJ2-3, the V gene TRBV3-1 (or the pseudogene TRBV3-2); 10 nucleotides line up with TRBD1. V gave up 6 bases and J gave up 7 bases; unmatched junction bases: 4. Germline values: CDR1 LGHDT, CDR2 YNNKEL (reference sequence). The CDR3 length is 13 residues.

This clone is a singleton in its sample. The J gene is TRBJ2-1, the V gene TRBV3-1 (or the pseudogene TRBV3-2); D gene ambiguous. The length of the CDR3 is 16 residues. The germline V gene has CDR1 LGHDT and CDR2 YNNKEL (reference sequence). V was clipped by 0 bases and J by 6 bases, with 15 bases between them. CDR3 sequence reads: CASSQDPPFVPNEQFF. The CDR3, as DNA: TGTGCCAGCAGCCAAGACCCCCCATTTGTTCCCAATGAGCAGTTCTTC.

The V call is TRBV7-2, the J call TRBJ1-2; possibly TRBD1 for D (6 bases). Germline V gives CDR1 SGHTA, CDR2 FQGNSA. The ends were cut back, 2 bases at V and 3 bases at J, with 10 bases in the middle. CDR3 length: 14 amino acids. The CDR3 protein is CASSLYRADYGYTF. In nucleotides, the CDR3 is TGTGCCAGCAGCTTATACAGGGCCGACTATGGCTACACCTTC.

V and J are TRBV7-2 and TRBJ2-3, with D possibly being TRBD1 (6 bases). Deletions cut 5 bases from V and 5 bases from J, with 17 bases between. CDR3 length: 15 amino acids. CDR1 and CDR2 (germline): SGHTA, FQGNSA. For the CDR3, the DNA is TGTGCCAGCAGCCCTCTGGGGGCCCCGGGAGATACGCAGTATTTT. Protein sequence: CASSPLGAPGDTQYF.

The chain joins TRBV5-4 to TRBJ2-5; 8 bases align to TRBD2. From germline, CDR1 is SGHNT and CDR2 YYREEE (reference sequence). With 4 bases clipped from V and 4 bases from J, the junction kept 15 bases outside the gene matches. The CDR3 is 17 residues long. CDR3 sequence reads: CASSQRLSGTGRETQYF. CDR3 coding DNA: TGTGCCAGCAGCCAGAGACTTAGCGGGACTGGACGAGAGACCCAGTACTTC.

The chain combines TRBV7-2 with TRBJ2-3; unclear D gene. The germline CDR1 and CDR2 sequences are SGHTA and FQGNSA. V was clipped by 5 bases and J by 4 bases, with 7 bases between them. The CDR3 totals 12 residues. The CDR3 spells CASSPLSDTQYF. The CDR3 DNA is TGTGCCAGCAGCCCACTTTCAGATACGCAGTATTTT.

This chain links TRBV11-2 with TRBJ2-1; 12 bases match TRBD2. The CDR3 consists of 15 residues. CDR1 is SGHAT, CDR2 FQNNGV, per germline. The junction had 9 bases not matched to a gene; V was cut back by 7 bases and J by 8 bases. The CDR3 DNA sequence: TGTGCCAGCAACAGACTAGCGGGAGAGGTCGATGAGCAGTTCTTC. Protein: CASNRLAGEVDEQFF.

This clone was recorded only once. The chain carries TRBV2 and TRBJ2-3, with 12 bases that match TRBD2. Unmatched junction bases numbered 10, after V lost 5 bases and J lost 7 bases. The CDR3 totals 16 residues. The germline gives CDR1 SNHLY, CDR2 FYNNEI. The CDR3 spells CASSKKLAGGGNTQYF. The DNA of the CDR3 is TGTGCCAGCAGTAAAAAACTAGCGGGAGGAGGAAATACGCAGTATTTT.

The V call is TRBV4-1, the J call TRBJ1-1; the D is unclear. With 0 bases removed from V and 6 bases from J, the gap between germline ends came to 14 bases. CDR1 MGHRA and CDR2 YSYEKL come from the germline V gene. CDR3 length: 15 residues. The CDR3 is CASSQDPRTISEAFF. The CDR3 DNA sequence: TGCGCCAGCAGCCAAGATCCCCGAACTATCTCTGAAGCTTTCTTT.

The V and J genes are TRBV5-8 and TRBJ1-6; D is possibly TRBD1 (6 bases). Germline CDR1 SGHTS, CDR2 YDEGEE. Trimming removed 1 base from V and 4 bases from J, with 9 bases in between. This CDR3 spans 15 amino acids. CDR3 bases: TGTGCCAGCAGCTTGTGGGGGCTGTATAATTCACCCCTCCACTTT. It encodes CASSLWGLYNSPLHF.

The gene calls are TRBV9 and TRBJ2-7, with 7 bases fitting TRBD2. CDR1 and CDR2 (germline): SGDLS, YYNGEE. Trimming removed 3 bases from V and 4 bases from J; junction bases left unmatched: 10. The CDR3 spans 15 residues. The CDR3 sequence: CASSASIGEGYEQYF. The DNA of the CDR3 is TGTGCCAGCAGCGCCAGCATCGGGGAGGGGTACGAGCAGTACTTC.

The chain joins TRBV6-5 to TRBJ2-7, with 10 bases matching TRBD2. The trim removed 6 bases at V and 2 bases at J, leaving 7 bases unmatched. This CDR3 contains 15 residues. Per the germline V gene, CDR1 is MNHEY and CDR2 is SVGAGI. CDR3 nucleotide sequence: TGTGCCAGCAGGGCTACTAGCGGGACGCCCTACGAGCAGTACTTC. Encoded protein: CASRATSGTPYEQYF.

This clone was counted a few times. The chain has TRBV9 and TRBJ2-7; possible D gene TRBD2, 5 bases. Looked up from germline, CDR1 is SGDLS and CDR2 is YYNGEE. The CDR3 has 14 amino acids. Trimming took 4 bases from V and 3 from J, leaving 14 bases between them. DNA for the CDR3: TGTGCCAGCAGCCCCCAGATCGGGAACTACGAGCAGTACTTC. Translating gives CASSPQIGNYEQYF.

In DNA, the CDR3 is TGTGCCAGCAGTTCCCCCGGCGGGAGAGGTACCGGGGAGCTGTTTTTT. Protein product: CASSSPGGRGTGELFF. The chain combines TRBV28 with TRBJ2-2, with 7 bases identical to TRBD2. Looked up from germline, CDR1 is MDHEN and CDR2 is SYDVKM. This CDR3 is 16 amino acids long. V lost 4 bases, J lost 5 bases, and 10 bases stayed unmatched.

The rearrangement uses TRBV28 and TRBJ1-2, with unresolved D. Trimming took off 2 bases at V and 4 bases at J, with 8 bases between the two ends. The CDR3 totals 13 residues. Germline loops: CDR1 MDHEN, CDR2 SYDVKM. CDR3 nucleotides: TGTGCCAGCAGTTTACGAGCGAGCTATGGCTACACCTTC. Translated: CASSLRASYGYTF.

The gene calls are TRBV5-6 and TRBJ1-5, with a weak D call TRBD1 (5 bases). CDR3 length equals 12 residues. V shed 4 bases and J shed 5 bases, with 7 bases lying between them. Germline V gene sequence: CDR1 SGHDT, CDR2 YYEEEE. The CDR3 is CASSIRDQPQHF. CDR3 DNA sequence: TGTGCCAGCAGCATCAGGGATCAGCCCCAGCATTTT.

The chain joins TRBV18 to TRBJ2-5, with 9 bases lining up with TRBD1. The CDR3 extends over 12 amino acids. Trimming at V came to 9 bases and at J to 5 bases, leaving 4 bases not matched to a gene. CDR1 is KGHSH, CDR2 LQKENI, per germline. CDR3 in amino acids: CASTQGAETQYF. CDR3 DNA: TGTGCCAGTACACAGGGGGCGGAGACCCAGTACTTC.

This clone was observed a single time. The chain employs TRBV3-1 (or the pseudogene TRBV3-2) and TRBJ1-5; tentative D call: TRBD1 (5 bases). The CDR3 loop spans 14 amino acids. Germline V CDR1 and CDR2: LGHDT, YNNKEL (reference sequence). The germline V and J ends were trimmed by 1 base and 7 bases, with 11 bases remaining between them. This chain's CDR3 is CASSQAGVRQPQHF. The CDR3, as DNA: TGTGCCAGCAGCCAAGCGGGGGTTAGGCAGCCCCAGCATTTT.

This clone was seen only once. V is TRBV6-5 and J is TRBJ2-7; 9 nucleotides line up with TRBD2. Germline V gene data show CDR1 as MNHEY and CDR2 as SVGAGI. The CDR3 has 12 amino acids. The trim removed 11 bases at V and 3 bases at J, leaving 5 bases unmatched. DNA of the CDR3: TGTGCCGCGGGGGGGGGAAGCTACGAGCAGTACTTC. Translated, it gives CAAGGGSYEQYF.

The chain carries TRBV7-2 and TRBJ2-1, with 9 bases aligning to TRBD2. The CDR3 loop spans 18 amino acids. Germline values: CDR1 SGHTA, CDR2 FQGNSA. J lost 8 bases, V lost 3 bases, and 17 bases had no gene match. CDR3 in DNA: TGTGCCAGCAGCTTGTTGGGCCGCGGGTCTAGCGGGGTTGATGAGCAGTTCTTC. This encodes CASSLLGRGSSGVDEQFF.

The rearrangement links TRBV29-1 to TRBJ2-2; 7 nucleotides agree with TRBD2. The CDR3 extends over 13 amino acids. With V trimmed by 7 bases and J by 5 bases, 7 bases remained unmatched. CDR1 is SQVTM and CDR2 is ANQGSEA in the germline V gene. The CDR3 spells CSGSGGGTGELFF. The CDR3 DNA follows: TGCAGCGGATCGGGGGGAGGAACCGGGGAGCTGTTTTTT.

The gene calls are TRBV11-1 and TRBJ1-2, with 10 bases that match TRBD1. The CDR3 spans 15 residues. Losses at the gene ends were 4 bases for V and 7 bases for J; bases not matched to a gene: 9. CDR1 is SGHAT, CDR2 FQDESV, per germline (reference sequence). The CDR3 sequence is CASSWTAGTGVGYTF. DNA for the CDR3: TGTGCCAGCAGCTGGACCGCCGGGACAGGGGTTGGCTACACCTTC.